This T cell receptor (beta chain) was profiled in a study of T-cell reconstitution after alpha-beta-depleted transplantation in children. The CDR3 runs to 15 residues. Looked up from germline, CDR1 is SEHNR and CDR2 is FQNEAQ (reference sequence). Deletions cut 4 bases from V and 5 bases from J, with 17 bases between. Preparing the TCRbeta library involved the use of unique molecular identifiers. TCRdb used MiXCR to reprocess the PCR reads, holding one entry per CDR3 protein. The profile shows approximately 510,000 distinct CDR3 sequences, about a sixth of them singletons. The specimen was PBMCs from the stem cell graft donor, collected from the stem cell graft. The TCR was taken from a human donor who donated a stem cell graft to a child with acute lymphoblastic leukemia. This chain joins TRBV7-9 and TRBJ1-2, with D perhaps matching TRBD1 (5 bases). The CDR3 loop is CASSWGVGTAYGYTF. CDR3 nucleotides: TGTGCCAGCAGCTGGGGAGTGGGGACCGCGTATGGCTACACCTTC. The full variable domain, its missing parts supplied by reference TRBV7-9 and TRBJ1-2, is DTGVSQNPRHKITKRGQNVTFRCDPISEHNRLYWYRQTLGQGPEFLTYFQNEAQLEKSRLLSDRFSAERPKGSFSTLEIQRTEQGDSAMYLCASSWGVGTAYGYTFGSGTRLTVV.